This T cell receptor (beta chain) was captured in a study of neurological immune-mediated disorders. This clonotype was observed many times. The antigen remains undetermined. 2 million PBMCs stored at -80 C were the source of the unsorted libraries. The cDNA was generated through 5'RACE incorporating 10-nucleotide random UMIs. TCRdb re-analysed the 5' RACE reads in MiXCR, keeping a single row per CDR3 protein. In the table there are around 94,000 distinct CDR3 sequences, approximately 3.3% of which are singletons. Study-wide results and caveats: Repertoires from 18 of 34 multiple sclerosis patients grouped phylogenetically into a related-CDR3 cluster, suggesting a possible signature.

Sequencing input: PBMCs. The clonotype was recovered from a woman aged 18-35 years with multiple sclerosis.

The CDR3 bases are TGCGCCAGCAGCCGATGGACCGACGCTAATGAGCAGTTCTTC. Protein sequence: CASSRWTDANEQFF. The rearrangement joins TRBV5-1 to TRBJ2-1; D unclear. V lost 4 bases and J 7 bases, leaving 15 bases between the germline ends. Germline V lookup: CDR1 SGHRS, CDR2 YFSETQ. The CDR3 loop spans 14 amino acids.